This T cell receptor (beta chain) was captured in a study of blood T cell repertoires in COVID-19. Study-wide context: Samples of COVID-19 (acute and convalescent) were obtained from the United States, Italy and Spain. Sources were T cells, B-cell-depleted T cells, or PBMCs; the material itself was cDNA or gDNA.

Germline CDR1 reads SGHRS; CDR2 reads YFSETQ. CDR3 length equals 16 residues. V lost 6 bases to trimming and J lost 1 base, with 17 bases between them. Per the original data handling: Scientists estimated how many nucleated cells there were by amplifying reference gene primers. Using immunoSEQ multiplex PCR, the repertoire was profiled, and TCRdb retains in-frame clones only, with some absent. Clone size and V and J calls were adopted from that table, with D and trimming inferred from the DNA. The sample gives under 200,000 clones, just over 85% of which show up once; roughly 8.2% is in the top ten. The sequencing input was peripheral blood. This rearrangement joins TRBV5-1 to TRBJ2-1; possibly TRBD2 for D (7 bases). This clonotype was obtained from a man between 60 and 75 years old with acute or convalescent COVID-19. The CDR3 sequence: CASNQMAGASYNEQFF. CDR3 coding DNA: TGCGCCAGCAATCAAATGGCGGGGGCTTCCTACAATGAGCAGTTCTTC.